Following are 27 T cell receptor beta chains from one sample sequenced in a study of cytomegalovirus exposure and HLA in healthy donors. The PCR ran on 60 Vbeta and 13 Jbeta primers. TCRdb's copy holds only in-frame clones and misses some; the assay was immunoSEQ multiplex PCR. Of fewer than 85,000 clones in the sample, around 80% are singletons; the top ten hold about 20%. Source material: PBMCs. The source of these receptors is a man in his sixties or seventies in good health and CMV-seropositive.

V and J are TRBV5-1 and TRBJ2-7; D call uncertain. The CDR3 runs to 14 residues. V gave up 0 bases and J gave up 5 bases, with 12 bases separating them. The germline CDR1 and CDR2 sequences are SGHRS and YFSETQ. DNA of the CDR3: TGCGCCAGCAGCTTGGGACATACCCCTGACGAGCAGTACTTC. It yields the protein CASSLGHTPDEQYF.

For this clone: The junction and the germline gene differ at one end; a read error may be behind it. The J gene is TRBJ1-2, the V gene TRBV4-3; 8 bases align to TRBD1. The CDR3 loop spans 13 amino acids. The germline V gene encodes CDR1 LGHNA and CDR2 YSLEER. The CDR3 is CASTQGQGGGYTF. CDR3 DNA: TGCGCCAGCACCCAAGGACAGGGAGGCGGCTACACCTTC.

This chain links TRBV10-3 with TRBJ2-1; 7 bases fit TRBD1. In germline, CDR1 is ENHRY, CDR2 SYGVKD. The CDR3 covers 15 residues. Germline trimming cut 4 bases from V and 2 bases from J; bases unmatched to any gene: 5. The CDR3 sequence: CAISGGTDPYNEQFF. DNA for the CDR3: TGTGCCATCAGTGGAGGGACAGATCCCTACAATGAGCAGTTCTTC.

V is TRBV7-2 and J is TRBJ2-2; 9 positions match TRBD2. The CDR3 loop spans 15 amino acids. Trimming at V came to 5 bases and at J to 2 bases, leaving 3 bases not matched to a gene. Per the germline V gene, CDR1 is SGHTA and CDR2 is FQGNSA. The CDR3 protein is CASSPRGGNTGELFF. CDR3 sequence (DNA): TGTGCCAGCAGCCCGCGGGGGGGCAACACCGGGGAGCTGTTTTTT. Complete variable domain (other parts from reference TRBV7-2 and TRBJ2-2): GAGVSQSPSNKVTEKGKDVELRCDPISGHTALYWYRQSLGQGLEFLIYFQGNSAPDKSGLPSDRFSAERTGGSVSTLTIQRTQQEDSAVYLCASSPRGGNTGELFFGEGSRLTVL.

The sample holds a few counts of this clone. The chain uses TRBV4-1 and TRBJ1-5; 10 positions agree with TRBD1. The germline gives CDR1 MGHRA, CDR2 YSYEKL. This CDR3 contains 15 residues. V lost 2 bases and J lost 4; bases outside the gene matches: 2. Written as DNA, the CDR3 is TGCGCCAGCAGCCAATGGGACAGGGGTAATCAGCCCCAGCATTTT. The encoded protein is CASSQWDRGNQPQHF.

The J gene is TRBJ2-7, the V gene TRBV2; TRBD1 matches 8 bases. The trim removed 7 bases at V and 5 bases at J, leaving 7 bases unmatched. Germline V gives CDR1 SNHLY, CDR2 FYNNEI. The CDR3 covers 13 residues. CDR3 DNA: TGTGCCAGCATTCAGGACAGGGCCCACGAGCAGTACTTC. Translating gives CASIQDRAHEQYF.

The rearrangement uses TRBV6-5 and TRBJ1-1, with D tentatively TRBD1 (6 bases). In germline, CDR1 is MNHEY, CDR2 SVGAGI. V was trimmed by 0 bases and J by 4 bases, leaving 12 bases between them. The CDR3 is 15 amino acids. The CDR3: CASSYSRRGGTEAFF. CDR3 DNA sequence: TGTGCCAGCAGTTACTCGCGGAGGGGGGGCACTGAAGCTTTCTTT.

This sequence joins TRBV9 and TRBJ2-7, with 9 positions matching TRBD2. From germline, CDR1 is SGDLS and CDR2 YYNGEE. Trimming cost V 0 bases and J 1 base; bases outside gene matches: 2. The CDR3 loop spans 15 amino acids. The CDR3 bases are TGTGCCAGCAGCGTAGGACTAGCGGAGTCCTACGAGCAGTACTTC. Protein: CASSVGLAESYEQYF.

The chain is built from TRBV18 and TRBJ2-7; D possibly corresponds to TRBD1 (6 bases). V gave up 4 bases and J gave up 1 base, with 11 bases separating them. CDR1 is KGHSH, CDR2 LQKENI, per germline. CDR3 size: 14 residues. Here the CDR3 DNA reads TGTGCCAGCTCACTTTTCGGACAGTCCTACGAGCAGTACTTC. Amino acids: CASSLFGQSYEQYF.

This CDR3 is CASSLERYQETQYF. The CDR3 DNA sequence: TGTGCCAGCAGCTTGGAGAGGTACCAAGAGACCCAGTACTTC. The J gene is TRBJ2-5, the V gene TRBV5-6; D gene ambiguous. The V gene's germline CDR1 is SGHDT and CDR2 YYEEEE. The CDR3 loop spans 14 amino acids. V shed 0 bases and J shed 0 bases, with 6 bases lying between them.

This clone has just one count. The chain has TRBV10-1 and TRBJ2-2; 11 nucleotides line up with TRBD2. Germline CDR1 is WNHNN and CDR2 is SYGVQD (reference sequence). CDR3 length equals 16 residues. The junction had 3 bases not matched to a gene; V was cut back by 5 bases and J by 1 base. The CDR3 sequence: CASSPSGGQNTGELFF. For the CDR3, the DNA is TGCGCCAGCAGTCCTAGCGGGGGGCAGAACACCGGGGAGCTGTTTTTT.

The chain couples TRBV6-5 to TRBJ1-6; perhaps TRBD1 as D (6 bases). Germline V gene sequence: CDR1 MNHEY, CDR2 SVGAGI. The CDR3 totals 14 residues. V lost 6 bases and J 5 bases, leaving 11 bases between the germline ends. This chain's CDR3 is CASRSQGNNSPLHF. DNA for the CDR3: TGTGCCAGCAGGTCCCAGGGGAATAATTCACCCCTCCACTTT.

V gene TRBV6-5 combines with J gene TRBJ2-5; maybe TRBD1 (6 bases). The germline V and J ends were trimmed by 5 bases and 1 base, with 8 bases remaining between them. This CDR3 has 13 residues. Germline V gene lookup returns CDR1 MNHEY and CDR2 SVGAGI. The CDR3 DNA follows: TGTGCCAGCAGTAGGACAGTCCAAGAGACCCAGTACTTC. Translating it yields CASSRTVQETQYF.

This rearrangement joins TRBV5-1 to TRBJ1-2, with TRBD1 identical over 9 bases. This CDR3 has 15 amino acids. Germline V gene lookup returns CDR1 SGHRS and CDR2 YFSETQ. Trimming cost V 3 bases and J 0 bases; bases outside gene matches: 3. CDR3 region: CASSWTGEPNYGYTF. The CDR3 coding sequence is TGCGCCAGCAGCTGGACAGGGGAGCCTAACTATGGCTACACCTTC.

This chain connects TRBV19 to TRBJ1-2; TRBD1 agrees at 7 bases. The length of the CDR3 is 13 residues. Germline V gene sequence: CDR1 LNHDA, CDR2 SQIVND (reference sequence). With V trimmed by 3 bases and J by 5 bases, 3 bases remained unmatched. The CDR3 sequence: CASSIRQGYGYTF. CDR3 sequence (DNA): TGTGCCAGTAGTATTAGACAGGGATATGGCTACACCTTC.

The chain is built from TRBV6-1 and TRBJ2-3; 8 bases are a match to TRBD1. Germline-derived CDR1 and CDR2 are MNHNS and SASEGT. Trimming cost V 7 bases and J 3 bases; bases outside gene matches: 9. The CDR3 is 15 amino acids. The CDR3 bases are TGTGCCAGCACTGACAGGGGCAGAGTAACAGATACGCAGTATTTT. Amino acid sequence: CASTDRGRVTDTQYF.

The chain's CDR3 is CASSARTSGGQGWETQYF. For the CDR3, the DNA is TGTGCCAGCAGCGCTCGGACTAGCGGGGGACAGGGTTGGGAGACCCAGTACTTC. The V and J genes are TRBV7-2 and TRBJ2-5; 13 nucleotides match TRBD2. After removal of 5 bases from V and 5 bases from J, the junction contained 14 bases not matched to a gene. Germline loops: CDR1 SGHTA, CDR2 FQGNSA. This CDR3 is 18 amino acids long.

This chain connects TRBV5-1 to TRBJ1-1; D perhaps matches TRBD1 (6 bases). Germline CDR1 reads SGHRS; CDR2 reads YFSETQ. This CDR3 contains 15 residues. V dropped 1 base and J dropped 1 base, with 11 bases sitting between them. This chain's CDR3 is CASSLQGPTNTEAFF. In DNA form, the CDR3 reads TGCGCCAGCAGCTTGCAGGGGCCGACGAACACTGAAGCTTTCTTT.

The CDR3: CASRAGDSRAVYGYTF. The DNA for the CDR3 is TGTGCCAGCAGGGCGGGGGATAGCAGGGCTGTCTATGGCTACACCTTC. The V gene is TRBV5-6, the J gene TRBJ1-2; perhaps TRBD1 as D (5 bases). V dropped 5 bases and J dropped 4 bases, with 21 bases sitting between them. The CDR3 is 16 residues long. Germline V gives CDR1 SGHDT, CDR2 YYEEEE.

The rearrangement uses TRBV7-9 and TRBJ2-3, with TRBD2 as a possible D gene (6 bases). Germline CDR1 reads SEHNR; CDR2 reads FQNEAQ (reference sequence). This CDR3 contains 14 residues. V gave up 5 bases and J gave up 4 bases, with 13 bases separating them. CDR3 loop: CASSLGWGADTQYF. The CDR3 DNA sequence: TGTGCCAGCAGCCTGGGTTGGGGGGCAGATACGCAGTATTTT.

The chain has TRBV6-1 and TRBJ2-3; D ambiguous. The CDR3 is 11 amino acids. The V gene lost 8 bases and the J gene lost 6 bases, with 9 bases spanning the gap. Per germline, CDR1 MNHNS and CDR2 SASEGT. CDR3 nucleotide sequence: TGTGCCAGCTCAGCGAGGGATACGCAGTATTTT. The encoded protein is CASSARDTQYF.

V gene TRBV5-6 combines with J gene TRBJ2-1, with D possibly being TRBD1 (5 bases). CDR1 SGHDT and CDR2 YYEEEE come from the germline V gene. Deletions cut 4 bases from V and 8 bases from J, with 7 bases between. This CDR3 is built from 11 residues. CDR3 in amino acids: CASSLQDEQFF. CDR3 DNA sequence: TGTGCCAGCAGCCTACAGGATGAGCAGTTCTTC.

The chain recombines TRBV28 with TRBJ1-4, with TRBD1 identical over 9 bases. V lost 6 bases, J lost 8 bases, and 7 bases stayed unmatched. This CDR3 contains 14 residues. Germline CDR1 and CDR2: MDHEN and SYDVKM. CDR3 sequence: CASRPTGGGEKLFF. CDR3 nucleotide sequence: TGTGCCAGCAGACCAACAGGGGGCGGCGAAAAACTGTTTTTT.

The chain couples TRBV9 to TRBJ1-5, with D maybe TRBD1 (5 bases). CDR1 is SGDLS and CDR2 is YYNGEE in the germline V gene. The CDR3 covers 15 residues. Trimming shortened V by 4 bases and J by 2 bases, and 13 bases separated the two germline ends. The CDR3: CASSPGGDGNQPQHF. DNA of the CDR3: TGTGCCAGCAGCCCCGGAGGGGATGGCAATCAGCCCCAGCATTTT.

The CDR3 loop reads CASPKGGYGYTF. The DNA for the CDR3 is TGTGCCAGCCCCAAGGGAGGTTATGGCTACACCTTC. The V gene is TRBV2, the J gene TRBJ1-2, with D unclear. This CDR3 region has 12 residues. Trimming pared 8 bases from V and 5 bases from J, leaving 12 bases between. CDR1 SNHLY and CDR2 FYNNEI come from the germline V gene.

The chain is built from TRBV6-1 and TRBJ1-1; no clear D. This CDR3 is built from 12 residues. CDR1 and CDR2 (germline): MNHNS, SASEGT. Trimming stripped 8 bases from V and 3 bases from J, with 10 bases between. The CDR3 reads CASGRAYTEAFF. The CDR3, as DNA: TGTGCCAGCGGGCGGGCTTACACTGAAGCTTTCTTT.

The CDR3 nucleotides are TGCGCCAGCAGCTTGGGGACAGACAATCAGCCCCAGCATTTT. Its translation: CASSLGTDNQPQHF. This chain links TRBV5-1 with TRBJ1-5; tentatively, D is TRBD1 (6 bases). Germline V gene data show CDR1 as SGHRS and CDR2 as YFSETQ. This CDR3 spans 14 amino acids. V was shortened by 0 bases and J by 3 bases, with 7 bases between the two germline ends.